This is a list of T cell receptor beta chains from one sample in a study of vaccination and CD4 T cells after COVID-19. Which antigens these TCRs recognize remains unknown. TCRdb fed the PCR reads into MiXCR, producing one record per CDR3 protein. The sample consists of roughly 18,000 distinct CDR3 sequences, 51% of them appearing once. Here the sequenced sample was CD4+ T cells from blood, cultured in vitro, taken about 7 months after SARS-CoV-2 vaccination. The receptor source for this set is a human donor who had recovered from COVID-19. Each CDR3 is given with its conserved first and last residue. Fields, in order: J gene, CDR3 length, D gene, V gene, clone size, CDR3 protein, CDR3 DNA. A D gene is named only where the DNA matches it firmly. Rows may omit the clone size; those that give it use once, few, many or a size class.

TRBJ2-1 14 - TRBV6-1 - CASTLHGGGNEQFF TGTGCCAGCACCCTACACGGGGGAGGCAATGAGCAGTTCTTC
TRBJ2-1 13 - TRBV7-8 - CASSKDRQNEQFF TGTGCCAGCAGCAAGGACAGACAGAATGAGCAGTTCTTC
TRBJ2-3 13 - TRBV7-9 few CASAPVQLDTQYF TGTGCCAGCGCCCCCGTTCAGCTGGATACGCAGTATTTT
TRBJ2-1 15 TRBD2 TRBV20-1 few CSARTSGRGGNEQFF TGCAGTGCTAGGACTAGCGGGAGGGGTGGTAATGAGCAGTTCTTC
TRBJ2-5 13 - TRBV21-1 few CASSGDVRETQYF TGTGCCAGCAGCGGAGATGTCCGGGAGACCCAGTACTTC
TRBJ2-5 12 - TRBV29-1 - CSAKLPGETQYF TGCAGCGCTAAATTACCAGGAGAGACCCAGTACTTC
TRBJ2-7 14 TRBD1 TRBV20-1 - CSALLRTGGNEQYF TGCAGTGCTCTTCTACGGACAGGGGGTAACGAGCAGTACTTC
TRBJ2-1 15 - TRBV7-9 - CASSGTAGTRHEQFF TGTGCCAGCAGCGGGACAGCGGGAACTCGACATGAGCAGTTCTTC
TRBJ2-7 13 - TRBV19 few CASREVAWGEQYF TGTGCCAGTAGGGAGGTCGCGTGGGGCGAGCAGTACTTC
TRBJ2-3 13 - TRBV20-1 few CSASDRGPDTQYF TGCAGTGCTAGTGACCGGGGCCCAGATACGCAGTATTTT
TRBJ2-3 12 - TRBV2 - CASGDSTDTQYF TGTGCCAGCGGAGATAGCACAGATACGCAGTATTTT
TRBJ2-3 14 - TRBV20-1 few CSANSASGTDTQYF TGCAGTGCTAACTCCGCTAGCGGCACAGATACGCAGTATTTT
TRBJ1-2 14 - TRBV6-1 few CASSRDFDGYGYTF TGTGCCAGCAGTAGGGACTTTGACGGCTATGGCTACACCTTC
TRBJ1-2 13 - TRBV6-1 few CASSPAGYVGYTF TGTGCCAGCTCACCGGCGGGCTATGTAGGCTACACCTTC
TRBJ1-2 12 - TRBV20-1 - CSARSGVYGYTF TGCAGTGCTAGATCGGGAGTGTATGGCTACACCTTC
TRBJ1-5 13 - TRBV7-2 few CASSPDRDQPQHF TGTGCCAGCAGCCCGGACAGAGATCAGCCCCAGCATTTT
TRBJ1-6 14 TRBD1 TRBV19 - CASTPTGANSPLHF TGTGCCAGTACCCCGACAGGGGCGAATTCACCCCTCCACTTT
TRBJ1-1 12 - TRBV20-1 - CSARDPNTEAFF TGCAGTGCTAGAGATCCGAACACTGAAGCTTTCTTT
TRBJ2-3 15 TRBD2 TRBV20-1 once CSASKASGGADTQYF TGCAGTGCTAGCAAGGCTAGCGGGGGAGCAGATACGCAGTATTTT
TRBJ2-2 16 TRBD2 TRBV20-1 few CSARESTSGNTGELFF TGCAGTGCTAGGGAATCGACTAGCGGAAACACCGGGGAGCTGTTTTTT
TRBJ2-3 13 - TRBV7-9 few CASSLGSADTQYF TGTGCCAGCAGCTTGGGTAGTGCAGATACGCAGTATTTT
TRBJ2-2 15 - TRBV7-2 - CASSSGTRGTGELFF TGTGCCAGCAGCTCTGGGACCCGCGGGACCGGGGAGCTGTTTTTT
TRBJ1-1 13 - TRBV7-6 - CASSLGSYTEAFF TGTGCCAGCAGCTTAGGGAGCTACACTGAAGCTTTCTTT
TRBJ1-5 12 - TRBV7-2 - CASSVLNQPQHF TGTGCCAGCAGCGTCCTCAATCAGCCCCAGCATTTT
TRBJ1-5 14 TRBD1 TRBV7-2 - CASRGTGGHQPQHF TGTGCCAGCAGGGGGACAGGGGGCCATCAGCCCCAGCATTTT
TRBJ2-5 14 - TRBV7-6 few CASSFSNDQETQYF TGTGCCAGCAGTTTTAGTAATGATCAAGAGACCCAGTACTTC
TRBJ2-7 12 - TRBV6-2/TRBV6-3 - CASTRQGYEQYF TGTGCCAGCACCCGTCAGGGCTACGAGCAGTACTTC
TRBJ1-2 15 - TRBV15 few CATSRDPKGSYGYTF TGTGCCACCAGCAGAGACCCCAAGGGATCGTACGGCTACACCTTC
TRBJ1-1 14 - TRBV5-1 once CASSLGGESTEAFF TGCGCCAGCAGCTTGGGTGGGGAGAGTACTGAAGCTTTCTTT
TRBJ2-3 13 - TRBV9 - CASSVVGTDTQYF TGTGCCAGCAGCGTAGTCGGTACAGATACGCAGTATTTT
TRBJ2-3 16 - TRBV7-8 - CASSYQTVGATDTQYF TGTGCCAGCAGCTATCAAACAGTGGGTGCCACAGATACGCAGTATTTT
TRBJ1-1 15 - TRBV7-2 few CASSSQGIQNTEAFF TGTGCCAGCAGCTCGCAGGGGATTCAGAACACTGAAGCTTTCTTT
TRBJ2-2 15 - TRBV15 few CATSSPKAGTGELFF TGTGCCACCAGCAGCCCCAAGGCGGGCACCGGGGAGCTGTTTTTT
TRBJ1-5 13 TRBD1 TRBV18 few CASSPQGDQPQHF TGTGCCAGCTCACCCCAGGGGGATCAGCCCCAGCATTTT
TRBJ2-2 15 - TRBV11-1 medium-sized CASSPSSANTGELFF TGTGCCAGCAGCCCGTCCAGCGCGAACACCGGGGAGCTGTTTTTT
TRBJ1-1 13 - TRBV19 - CASTGSGETEAFF TGTGCCAGTACCGGGTCCGGGGAGACTGAAGCTTTCTTT
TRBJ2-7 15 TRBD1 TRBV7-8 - CASSSRQGSWYEQYF TGTGCCAGCAGCTCAAGACAGGGAAGCTGGTACGAGCAGTACTTC
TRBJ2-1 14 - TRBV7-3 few CASSLIGGGGKQFF TGTGCCAGCAGCTTAATAGGAGGTGGGGGGAAGCAGTTCTTC
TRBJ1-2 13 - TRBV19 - CASSIGQLYGYTF TGTGCCAGTAGTATCGGACAGCTCTATGGCTACACCTTC
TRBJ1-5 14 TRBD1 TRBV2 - CASSEGQGEQPQHF TGTGCCAGCAGTGAAGGGCAGGGGGAGCAGCCCCAGCATTTT
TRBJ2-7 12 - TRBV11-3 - CASSSDHYEQYF TGTGCCAGCAGCTCCGACCACTACGAGCAGTACTTC
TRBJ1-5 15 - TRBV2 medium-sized CASSELGGANQPQHF TGTGCCAGCAGTGAACTGGGGGGCGCCAATCAGCCCCAGCATTTT
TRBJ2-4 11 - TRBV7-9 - CASSIQDIQYF TGTGCCAGCAGCATACAGGACATTCAGTACTTC
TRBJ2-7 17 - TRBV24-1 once CATSDRRLSDRSYEQYF TGTGCCACCAGTGATCGAAGACTTTCGGACAGATCCTACGAGCAGTACTTC
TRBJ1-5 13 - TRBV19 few CASSGVHNQPQHF TGTGCCAGTAGTGGAGTCCACAATCAGCCCCAGCATTTT
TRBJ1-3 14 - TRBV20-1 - CSARVQGQGNTIYF TGCAGTGCTAGAGTTCAAGGACAGGGAAACACCATATATTTT
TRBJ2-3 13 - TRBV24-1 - CATSVTSTDTQYF TGTGCCACCAGTGTGACTAGCACAGATACGCAGTATTTT
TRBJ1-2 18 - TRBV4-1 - CASSLGGPAGKANYGYTF TGCGCCAGCAGCCTTGGAGGTCCGGCAGGGAAAGCTAACTATGGCTACACCTTC